Below are 16 T cell receptor beta chains sequenced from a single sample in a study of cytomegalovirus exposure and HLA in healthy donors (dated by TCRdb to about 2017). Preparation of the library involved the immunoSEQ multiplex PCR assay. The multiplex PCR relied on a mix of 60 forward primers for TCR Vbeta segments and 13 reverse primers for TCR Jbeta segments. TCRdb retrieved this table from immuneACCESS and kept in-frame rearrangements only. Not all clones are present; in checked studies, unresolved V genes account for under half, and no reason is known for the remainder. This sample has roughly 170,000 clones in its table, and 75% of those were observed once. Less than 3% of the sample belongs to the ten largest clones. The specimen was PBMCs. These receptors came from a female donor in good health and CMV-seronegative.

Worth noting for this clone: Relative to the germline gene, one junction end is altered; a read error may explain this. V usage is TRBV6-1 and J usage is TRBJ2-2, with unresolved D. The CDR3 has 14 residues. The germline V gene has CDR1 MNHNS and CDR2 SASEGT. The DNA for the CDR3 is TGCAAGCAGAAGGCGGCATACGAATCCGGGGAGCTGTTTTTT. It yields the protein CKQKAAYESGELFF.

The gene calls are TRBV5-4 and TRBJ2-1; TRBD2 agrees at 12 bases. V lost 4 bases, J lost 5 bases, and 4 bases stayed unmatched. Germline CDR1 reads SGHNT; CDR2 reads YYREEE (reference sequence). The CDR3 runs 15 residues. The CDR3 sequence: CASSMTSGGHNEQFF. In DNA, the CDR3 is TGTGCCAGCAGCATGACTAGCGGGGGCCACAATGAGCAGTTCTTC.

The chain recombines TRBV9 with TRBJ2-7, with D possibly matching TRBD1 (6 bases). The CDR3 totals 15 residues. Germline V gives CDR1 SGDLS, CDR2 YYNGEE. The germline V and J ends were trimmed by 0 bases and 2 bases, with 12 bases remaining between them. The CDR3: CASSVGTGLPYEQYF. The CDR3 nucleotides are TGTGCCAGCAGCGTAGGTACAGGGCTCCCCTACGAGCAGTACTTC.

V gene TRBV9 combines with J gene TRBJ2-7, with 7 bases that match TRBD1. Germline assignment: CDR1 SGDLS and CDR2 YYNGEE. CDR3 length: 15 residues. Unmatched junction bases numbered 8, after V lost 0 bases and J lost 5 bases. CDR3 loop: CASSVGGRGSHEQYF. The CDR3 coding sequence is TGTGCCAGCAGCGTAGGTGGCAGGGGGTCCCACGAGCAGTACTTC.

The chain carries TRBV30 and TRBJ2-5, with 14 bases identical to TRBD2. Losses at the gene ends were 3 bases for V and 4 bases for J; bases not matched to a gene: 1. Germline CDR1 GTSNPN, CDR2 SVGIG (reference sequence). The CDR3 spans 14 residues. The CDR3 DNA reads as TGTGCCTGGAGAGGGACTAGCGGGGGAGAGACCCAGTACTTC. Translation gives CAWRGTSGGETQYF.

This clone appeared a single time. The CDR3 bases are TGTGCCAGCAGCTTAAGGGGGACAGGACTTGCAGATACGCAGTATTTT. This gives the protein CASSLRGTGLADTQYF. This sequence joins TRBV7-2 and TRBJ2-3, with 8 nucleotides matching TRBD1. CDR3 length equals 16 residues. Germline CDR1 and CDR2: SGHTA and FQGNSA. The trim removed 2 bases at V and 4 bases at J, leaving 8 bases unmatched.

The rearrangement uses TRBV19 and TRBJ1-5; no definite D call. V gave up 3 bases and J gave up 4 bases, with 19 bases separating them. CDR3 length: 17 residues. Germline CDR1 LNHDA, CDR2 SQIVND (reference sequence). The CDR3 sequence is CASSINPEGLWNQPQHF. CDR3 nucleotides: TGTGCCAGTAGTATTAACCCAGAGGGTCTATGGAATCAGCCCCAGCATTTT.

The J gene is TRBJ2-5, the V gene TRBV6-1, with 7 bases aligning to TRBD2. CDR1 and CDR2 (germline): MNHNS, SASEGT. After removal of 3 bases from V and 9 bases from J, the junction contained 16 bases not matched to a gene. This CDR3 is built from 16 residues. The CDR3 nucleotides read TGTGCCAGCAGTGATCCCACTAGCGCGGGCCTAATATCCCAGTACTTC. Its protein is CASSDPTSAGLISQYF.

This chain connects TRBV29-1 to TRBJ2-1; tentatively, D is TRBD2 (5 bases). The CDR3 consists of 11 residues. The germline V gene has CDR1 SQVTM and CDR2 ANQGSEA. V was clipped by 5 bases and J by 9 bases, with 11 bases between them. CDR3 in amino acids: CSVPQSGEQFF. The DNA of the CDR3 is TGCAGCGTTCCACAGAGCGGTGAGCAGTTCTTC.

This clone showed up just a few times. The chain recombines TRBV7-3 with TRBJ2-3; 10 nucleotides line up with TRBD2. Germline values: CDR1 SGHTA, CDR2 FQGTGA. The J segment lost 3 bases and the V segment lost 1 base, leaving 10 bases of the junction unmatched. This CDR3 is built from 18 residues. This CDR3 reads CASSLSPLAGVSTDTQYF. The CDR3 DNA reads as TGTGCCAGCAGCTTAAGCCCCCTAGCGGGAGTGAGTACAGATACGCAGTATTTT.

The V gene is TRBV18, the J gene TRBJ1-6; the D is unclear. CDR3 size: 16 residues. The germline V and J ends were trimmed by 6 bases and 0 bases, with 12 bases remaining between them. CDR1 KGHSH and CDR2 LQKENI come from the germline V gene. DNA of the CDR3: TGTGCCAGCTCCCTCGCTGGGAGCTCCTATAATTCACCCCTCCACTTT. It codes for CASSLAGSSYNSPLHF.

V usage is TRBV9 and J usage is TRBJ1-1; D gene uncertain. This CDR3 is built from 16 residues. The germline CDR1 and CDR2 sequences are SGDLS and YYNGEE. The V end lost 0 bases, the J end lost 0 bases, and 12 bases lay between the germline ends. CDR3 region: CASSVGEGTLNTEAFF. CDR3 nucleotide sequence: TGTGCCAGCAGCGTAGGAGAGGGCACCCTGAACACTGAAGCTTTCTTT.

The chain employs TRBV27 and TRBJ1-5; TRBD1 matches at 8 bases. The CDR3 runs to 17 residues. Trimming took 3 bases from V and 6 from J; bases not matched to a gene: 13. Germline-derived CDR1 and CDR2 are MNHEY and SMNVEV (reference sequence). The CDR3 loop is CASSFGRGLGDGQPQHF. DNA for the CDR3: TGTGCCAGCAGTTTCGGCAGGGGGCTGGGCGACGGTCAGCCCCAGCATTTT.

The rearrangement joins TRBV25-1 to TRBJ1-2; D ambiguous. The germline V and J ends were trimmed by 7 bases and 1 base, with 7 bases remaining between them. The CDR3 sequence is 12 residues long. In germline, CDR1 is MGHDK, CDR2 SYGVNS. CDR3: CASKNYNYGYTF. Here the CDR3 DNA reads TGTGCCAGCAAGAACTATAACTATGGCTACACCTTC.

The chain employs TRBV29-1 and TRBJ2-7; TRBD1 matches at 8 bases. Trimming cost V 1 base and J 5 bases; bases outside gene matches: 13. The CDR3 totals 16 residues. Looked up from germline, CDR1 is SQVTM and CDR2 is ANQGSEA. In DNA form, the CDR3 reads TGCAGCGTTGAAGTCCCTTCGACAGGGGAGGTTAACGAGCAGTACTTC. Amino acids: CSVEVPSTGEVNEQYF.

This clone was picked up one time. The V gene is TRBV7-2, the J gene TRBJ2-2; D gene ambiguous. The CDR3 is 13 residues long. The germline gives CDR1 SGHTA, CDR2 FQGNSA. The V and J ends lost 5 bases and 7 bases respectively, with 11 bases between them. The CDR3 region is CASSPLSNGELFF. The CDR3 DNA is TGTGCCAGCAGCCCCTTGAGTAACGGGGAGCTGTTTTTT. The full variable domain, its missing parts supplied by reference TRBV7-2 and TRBJ2-2, is GAGVSQSPSNKVTEKGKDVELRCDPISGHTALYWYRQSLGQGLEFLIYFQGNSAPDKSGLPSDRFSAERTGGSVSTLTIQRTQQEDSAVYLCASSPLSNGELFFGEGSRLTVL.